The 24 T cell receptor beta chains below were found in one sample sequenced in a study of siplizumab effects on memory and regulatory T cells. Libraries were prepared by immunoSEQ multiplex PCR; TCRdb keeps only in-frame clonotypes and omits some of them. The data hold approximately 100,000 clones, with under 95% observed a single time. What was sequenced was Tregs sorted from blood. Every receptor here comes from a human donor in good health.

This clone has more than one count but fewer than ten. V gene TRBV28 combines with J gene TRBJ2-2; no reliable D call. The CDR3 has 12 amino acids. Germline V gene lookup returns CDR1 MDHEN and CDR2 SYDVKM. The V and J ends lost 2 bases and 2 bases respectively, with 0 bases between them. The DNA for the CDR3 is TGTGCCAGCAGTTTAAACACCGGGGAGCTGTTTTTT. Its translation is CASSLNTGELFF. Full variable domain (remainder filled in from reference TRBV28 and TRBJ2-2): DVKVTQSSRYLVKRTGEKVFLECVQDMDHENMFWYRQDPGLGLRLIYFSYDVKMKEKGDIPEGYSVSREKKERFSLILESASTNQTSMYLCASSLNTGELFFGEGSRLTVL.

The chain combines TRBV28 with TRBJ2-2; 10 nucleotides match TRBD2. The CDR3 is 19 residues long. With 3 bases clipped from V and 3 bases from J, the junction kept 13 bases outside the gene matches. The germline V gene has CDR1 MDHEN and CDR2 SYDVKM. CDR3 sequence reads: CASSLVASGRGSYTGELFF. CDR3 DNA: TGTGCCAGCAGTTTGGTGGCTAGCGGGAGAGGTTCCTACACCGGGGAGCTGTTTTTT.

The rearrangement links TRBV9 to TRBJ1-4; no definite D call. The germline V gene encodes CDR1 SGDLS and CDR2 YYNGEE. This CDR3 is 17 amino acids long. V lost 4 bases and J 4 bases, leaving 20 bases between the germline ends. The CDR3 sequence: CASSPSLFGVGNEKLFF. CDR3 sequence (DNA): TGTGCCAGCAGCCCCTCGTTATTTGGTGTGGGTAATGAAAAACTGTTTTTT.

This chain links TRBV7-2 with TRBJ2-2; D is perhaps TRBD2 (6 bases). Trimming cost V 5 bases and J 5 bases, with 12 bases left between them. Germline V gene lookup returns CDR1 SGHTA and CDR2 FQGNSA. The CDR3 is 14 residues long. CDR3 nucleotide sequence: TGTGCCAGCAGCGTAGGACTACTAACCGGGGAGCTGTTTTTT. It yields the protein CASSVGLLTGELFF. Full variable domain (rest looked up from reference TRBV7-2 and TRBJ2-2): GAGVSQSPSNKVTEKGKDVELRCDPISGHTALYWYRQSLGQGLEFLIYFQGNSAPDKSGLPSDRFSAERTGGSVSTLTIQRTQQEDSAVYLCASSVGLLTGELFFGEGSRLTVL.

This rearrangement joins TRBV11-2 to TRBJ2-3, with 12 bases fitting TRBD2. With 0 bases clipped from V and 2 bases from J, the junction kept 3 bases outside the gene matches. The CDR3 has 17 residues. CDR1 and CDR2 (germline): SGHAT, FQNNGV. As DNA, the CDR3 is TGTGCCAGCAGCTTAGACGGACTAGCGGGAAACACAGATACGCAGTATTTT. As protein: CASSLDGLAGNTDTQYF.

The sample holds a few counts of this clone. V usage is TRBV11-3 and J usage is TRBJ2-1, with 15 bases aligning to TRBD2. Germline V gene sequence: CDR1 SGHNT, CDR2 YENEEA. V was pared by 4 bases and J by 6 bases, with 1 base of the junction left unmatched. This CDR3 comprises 15 residues. The CDR3 DNA is TGTGCCAGCAGCTCGGGACTAGCGGGGGGCAATGAGCAGTTCTTC. Translated: CASSSGLAGGNEQFF.

This chain connects TRBV5-1 to TRBJ2-7; D is perhaps TRBD1 (5 bases). Trimming left V 0 bases short and J 5 bases short, with 15 bases between. CDR3 length: 15 amino acids. The V gene's germline CDR1 is SGHRS and CDR2 YFSETQ. The CDR3 DNA reads as TGCGCCAGCAGCTTGGCTGGCAGGGTTGGGGACGAGCAGTACTTC. Encoded protein: CASSLAGRVGDEQYF.

The chain couples TRBV5-1 to TRBJ2-3, with 8 nucleotides matching TRBD2. This CDR3 contains 18 residues. After removal of 3 bases from V and 4 bases from J, the junction contained 16 bases not matched to a gene. From germline, CDR1 is SGHRS and CDR2 YFSETQ. The CDR3 DNA sequence: TGCGCCAGCAGCTCTCCGCGAGCGGGAGTTTCGGGGGCAGATACGCAGTATTTT. Translating it yields CASSSPRAGVSGADTQYF. The full variable domain, in which reference TRBV5-1 and TRBJ2-3 provide the parts outside the CDR3, is KAGVTQTPRYLIKTRGQQVTLSCSPISGHRSVSWYQQTPGQGLQFLFEYFSETQRNKGNFPGRFSGRQFSNSRSEMNVSTLELGDSALYLCASSSPRAGVSGADTQYFGPGTRLTVL.

This chain links TRBV12-5 with TRBJ2-7; D unresolved. Germline values: CDR1 LGHNT, CDR2 FRNRAP. Trimming cost V 0 bases and J 3 bases, with 9 bases left between them. The CDR3 is 14 amino acids. In DNA form, the CDR3 reads TGTGCTAGTGGTTTGGTAAGCCGCAGCTACGAGCAGTACTTC. Protein sequence: CASGLVSRSYEQYF.

The rearrangement links TRBV25-1 to TRBJ2-7, with 12 bases fitting TRBD2. CDR1 and CDR2 from the germline V gene are MGHDK and SYGVNS. Trimming removed 4 bases from V and 3 bases from J; junction bases left unmatched: 1. The CDR3 runs 14 residues. CDR3 region: CASSGTSGNYEQYF. DNA of the CDR3: TGTGCCAGCAGTGGGACTAGCGGGAACTACGAGCAGTACTTC.

The rearrangement joins TRBV9 to TRBJ2-1; 10 bases line up with TRBD2. V dropped 4 bases and J dropped 4; count of bases not matched to a gene: 14. Germline CDR1 SGDLS, CDR2 YYNGEE. CDR3 size: 18 residues. For the CDR3, the DNA is TGTGCCAGCAGCCCACTCGGGTTAGCGGGAGGTCTATACAATGAGCAGTTCTTC. It yields the protein CASSPLGLAGGLYNEQFF. The variable domain in full, with the rest retrieved from reference TRBV9 and TRBJ2-1, is DSGVTQTPKHLITATGQRVTLRCSPRSGDLSVYWYQQSLDQGLQFLIQYYNGEERAKGNILERFSAQQFPDLHSELNLSSLELGDSALYFCASSPLGLAGGLYNEQFFGPGTRLTVL.

This CDR3 is CASSLVSGRNYEQYF. The CDR3 coding sequence is TGTGCCAGCAGCTTGGTTAGCGGGAGAAACTACGAGCAGTACTTC. The J gene is TRBJ2-7, the V gene TRBV5-4, with TRBD2 matching over 9 bases. The CDR3 runs to 15 residues. CDR1 SGHNT and CDR2 YYREEE come from the germline V gene (reference sequence). The trim removed 0 bases at V and 3 bases at J, leaving 4 bases unmatched. The full variable domain, with the rest looked up from reference TRBV5-4 and TRBJ2-7, is ETGVTQSPTHLIKTRGQQVTLRCSSQSGHNTVSWYQQALGQGPQFIFQYYREEENGRGNFPPRFSGLQFPNYSSELNVNALELDDSALYLCASSLVSGRNYEQYFGPGTRLTVT.

This clone was counted a single time. The chain uses TRBV5-1 and TRBJ1-1; D is perhaps TRBD1 (6 bases). V dropped 1 base and J dropped 6 bases, with 16 bases sitting between them. From germline, CDR1 is SGHRS and CDR2 YFSETQ. The length of the CDR3 is 15 residues. The CDR3 DNA is TGCGCCAGCAGCTTGACCGACAGGCCAGGCCCTGAAGCTTTCTTT. It specifies CASSLTDRPGPEAFF.

The V and J genes are TRBV5-5 and TRBJ2-5; D unresolved. The length of the CDR3 is 13 residues. V lost 4 bases to trimming and J lost 0 bases, with 7 bases between them. CDR1 is SGHKS and CDR2 is YYEKEE in the germline V gene (reference sequence). The CDR3 here is CASSIRYQETQYF. CDR3 nucleotide sequence: TGTGCCAGCAGCATCAGGTACCAAGAGACCCAGTACTTC.

The genes are TRBV19 and TRBJ2-7; 11 nucleotides align to TRBD2. The V gene's germline CDR1 is LNHDA and CDR2 SQIVND (reference sequence). Trimming cost V 0 bases and J 3 bases; bases outside gene matches: 4. CDR3 length equals 16 residues. The CDR3 sequence is CASSIDQTSGVYEQYF. The DNA of the CDR3 is TGTGCCAGTAGTATAGATCAGACTAGCGGGGTCTACGAGCAGTACTTC.

This clone is a singleton in its sample. The CDR3 nucleotides read TGTGCCAGCAGCTTAGGGACTAAAACAGATACGCAGTATTTT. This sequence encodes CASSLGTKTDTQYF. The genes are TRBV7-3 and TRBJ2-3; 7 bases align to TRBD2. V was pared by 2 bases and J by 3 bases, with 2 bases of the junction left unmatched. The CDR3 has 14 amino acids. CDR1 and CDR2 from the germline V gene are SGHTA and FQGTGA.

This chain links TRBV10-1 with TRBJ2-7; D may be TRBD2 (5 bases). The germline V gene has CDR1 WNHNN and CDR2 SYGVQD (reference sequence). Trimming removed 4 bases from V and 3 bases from J, with 10 bases in between. There are 13 residues in the CDR3. The CDR3 DNA reads as TGCGCCAGCAGTGTAAGCGGAAACTACGAGCAGTACTTC. Its translation: CASSVSGNYEQYF.

This clone was seen just once. For the CDR3, the DNA is TGTGCCAGCAGTCCCTCCGGGACAGGCTCCCTAAGGTGGAAACTGTTTTTT. This encodes CASSPSGTGSLRWKLFF. The chain employs TRBV27 and TRBJ1-4; 8 bases are a match to TRBD1. Germline CDR1 reads MNHEY; CDR2 reads SMNVEV (reference sequence). CDR3 length equals 17 residues. Trimming removed 5 bases from V and 11 bases from J; junction bases left unmatched: 19. Variable domain in full (rest from reference TRBV27 and TRBJ1-4): EAQVTQNPRYLITVTGKKLTVTCSQNMNHEYMSWYRQDPGLGLRQIYYSMNVEVTDKGDVPEGYKVSRKEKRNFPLILESPSPNQTSLYFCASSPSGTGSLRWKLFFGSGTQLSVL.

The V gene is TRBV28, the J gene TRBJ2-3, with TRBD2 matching over 12 bases. CDR1 and CDR2 from the germline V gene are MDHEN and SYDVKM. Trimming took 6 bases from V and 2 from J; bases not matched to a gene: 12. This CDR3 region has 18 residues. The CDR3 is CASSPPGASGRATDTQYF. The CDR3 DNA is TGTGCCAGCAGCCCCCCCGGGGCTAGCGGGAGGGCCACAGATACGCAGTATTTT.

The J gene is TRBJ1-2, the V gene TRBV9, with 8 bases fitting TRBD1. This CDR3 contains 15 residues. Germline CDR1 is SGDLS and CDR2 is YYNGEE. V was clipped by 0 bases and J by 1 base; unmatched bases: 2. The CDR3 sequence: CASSVGDRRNYGYTF. The CDR3 DNA reads TGTGCCAGCAGCGTAGGGGACAGGCGTAACTATGGCTACACCTTC. The variable domain in full, completed from reference TRBV9 and TRBJ1-2, reads DSGVTQTPKHLITATGQRVTLRCSPRSGDLSVYWYQQSLDQGLQFLIQYYNGEERAKGNILERFSAQQFPDLHSELNLSSLELGDSALYFCASSVGDRRNYGYTFGSGTRLTVV.

The rearrangement links TRBV15 to TRBJ2-1; D unclear. V lost 0 bases to trimming and J lost 4 bases, with 10 bases between them. This CDR3 region has 15 residues. Looked up from germline, CDR1 is LNHNV and CDR2 is YYDKDF (reference sequence). The DNA for the CDR3 is TGTGCCACCAGCAGAGATCTGGAACAATACAATGAGCAGTTCTTC. Translation: CATSRDLEQYNEQFF.

The chain couples TRBV11-2 to TRBJ1-2, with D unclear. From germline, CDR1 is SGHAT and CDR2 FQNNGV. CDR3 length: 16 residues. Trimming removed 1 base from V and 8 bases from J, with 20 bases in between. The CDR3 sequence is CASSLGETTGLYGYTF. In DNA form, the CDR3 reads TGTGCCAGCAGCTTAGGAGAAACGACTGGCCTTTACGGCTACACCTTC.

Here the CDR3 reads CASSYGTGEQYF. For the CDR3, the DNA is TGTGCCAGCAGCTACGGGACAGGCGAGCAGTACTTC. The chain uses TRBV25-1 and TRBJ2-7, with 8 bases fitting TRBD1. V lost 6 bases and J lost 6; bases outside the gene matches: 4. The CDR3 sequence is 12 residues long. Germline V gene sequence: CDR1 MGHDK, CDR2 SYGVNS.

This rearrangement joins TRBV5-4 to TRBJ1-1; tentatively, D is TRBD1 (5 bases). Trimming removed 3 bases from V and 0 bases from J, with 15 bases in between. The CDR3 runs 16 residues. Germline V gene sequence: CDR1 SGHNT, CDR2 YYREEE (reference sequence). CDR3 bases: TGTGCCAGCAGCTACGGTGGGGCAGGGATGAACACTGAAGCTTTCTTT. Residues: CASSYGGAGMNTEAFF.